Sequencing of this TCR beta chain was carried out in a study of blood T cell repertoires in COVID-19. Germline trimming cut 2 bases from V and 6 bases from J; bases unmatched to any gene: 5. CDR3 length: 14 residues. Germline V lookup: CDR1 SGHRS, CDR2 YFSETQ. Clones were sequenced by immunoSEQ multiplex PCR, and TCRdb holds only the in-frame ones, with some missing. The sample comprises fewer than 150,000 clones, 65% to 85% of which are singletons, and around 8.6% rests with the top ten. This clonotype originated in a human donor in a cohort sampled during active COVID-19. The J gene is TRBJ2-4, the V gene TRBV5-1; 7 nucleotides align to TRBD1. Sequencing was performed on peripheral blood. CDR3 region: CASSFSPGGNIQYF. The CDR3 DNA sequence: TGCGCCAGCAGCTTCTCGCCAGGGGGAAACATTCAGTACTTC.